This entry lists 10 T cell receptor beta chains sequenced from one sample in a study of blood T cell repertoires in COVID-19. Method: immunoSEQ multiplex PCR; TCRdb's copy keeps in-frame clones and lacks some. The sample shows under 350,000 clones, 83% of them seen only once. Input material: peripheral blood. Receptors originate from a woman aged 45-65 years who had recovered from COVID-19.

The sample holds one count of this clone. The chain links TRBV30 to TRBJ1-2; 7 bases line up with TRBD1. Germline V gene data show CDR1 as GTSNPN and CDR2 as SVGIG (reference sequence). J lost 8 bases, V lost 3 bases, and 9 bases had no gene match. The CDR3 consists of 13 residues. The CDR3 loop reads CAWRITGAGGYTF. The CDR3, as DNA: TGTGCCTGGAGGATAACAGGGGCAGGAGGCTACACCTTC. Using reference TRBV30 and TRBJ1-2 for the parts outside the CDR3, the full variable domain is SQTIHQWPATLVQPVGSPLSLECTVEGTSNPNLYWYRQAAGRGLQLLFYSVGIGQISSEVPQNLSASRPQDRQFILSSKKLLLSDSGFYLCAWRITGAGGYTFGSGTRLTVV.

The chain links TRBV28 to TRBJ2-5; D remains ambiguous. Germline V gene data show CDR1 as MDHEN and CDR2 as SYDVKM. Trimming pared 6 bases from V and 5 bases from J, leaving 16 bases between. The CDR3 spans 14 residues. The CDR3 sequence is CASSPPPDGETQYF. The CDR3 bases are TGTGCCAGCAGCCCCCCGCCCGACGGGGAGACCCAGTACTTC.

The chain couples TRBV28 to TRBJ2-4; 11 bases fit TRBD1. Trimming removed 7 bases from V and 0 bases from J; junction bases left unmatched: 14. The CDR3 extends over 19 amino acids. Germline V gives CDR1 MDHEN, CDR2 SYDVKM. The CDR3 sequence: CASTPRSGQGVVAKNIQYF. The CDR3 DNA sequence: TGTGCCAGCACCCCGCGATCGGGACAGGGGGTTGTAGCCAAAAACATTCAGTACTTC.

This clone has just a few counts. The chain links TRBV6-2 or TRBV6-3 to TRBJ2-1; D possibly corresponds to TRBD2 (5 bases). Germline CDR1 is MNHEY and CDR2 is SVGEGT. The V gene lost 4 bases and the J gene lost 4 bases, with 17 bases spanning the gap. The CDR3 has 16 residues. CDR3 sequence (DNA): TGTGCCAGCAGTTCCTGGACTTCGGCCCTTTACAATGAGCAGTTCTTC. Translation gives CASSSWTSALYNEQFF.

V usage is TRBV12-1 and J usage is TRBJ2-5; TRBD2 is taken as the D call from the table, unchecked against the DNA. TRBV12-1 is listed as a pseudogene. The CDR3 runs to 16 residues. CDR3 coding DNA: TGTGCCAGCAGCTTTGCTCCGGCGGCGGTCCAAGAGACCCAGTACTTC. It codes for CASSFAPAAVQETQYF.

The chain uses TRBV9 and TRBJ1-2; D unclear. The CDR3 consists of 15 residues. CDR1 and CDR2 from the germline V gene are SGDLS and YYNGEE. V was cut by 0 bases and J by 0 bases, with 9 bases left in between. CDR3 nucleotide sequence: TGTGCCAGCAGCGTAGCGAGGGTTGCTAACTATGGCTACACCTTC. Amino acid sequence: CASSVARVANYGYTF.

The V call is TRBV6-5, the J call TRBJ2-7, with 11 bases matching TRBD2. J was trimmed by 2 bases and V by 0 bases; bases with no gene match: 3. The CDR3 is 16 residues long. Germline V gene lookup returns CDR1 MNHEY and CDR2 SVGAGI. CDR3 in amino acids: CASSYSGTSGTYEQYF. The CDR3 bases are TGTGCCAGCAGTTACTCGGGGACTAGCGGTACCTACGAGCAGTACTTC.

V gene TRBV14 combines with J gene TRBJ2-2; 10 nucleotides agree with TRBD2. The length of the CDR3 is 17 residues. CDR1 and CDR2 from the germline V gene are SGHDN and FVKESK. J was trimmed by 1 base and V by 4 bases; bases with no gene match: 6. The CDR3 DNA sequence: TGTGCCAGCAGCCCGGCAGCGGGAGGGTGGAACACCGGGGAGCTGTTTTTT. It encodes CASSPAAGGWNTGELFF.

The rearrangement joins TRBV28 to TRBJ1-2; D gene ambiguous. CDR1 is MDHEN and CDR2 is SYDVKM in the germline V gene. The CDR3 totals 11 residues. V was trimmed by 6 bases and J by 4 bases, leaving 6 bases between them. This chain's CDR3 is CASSPRYGYTF. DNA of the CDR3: TGTGCCAGCAGCCCCCGCTATGGCTACACCTTC.

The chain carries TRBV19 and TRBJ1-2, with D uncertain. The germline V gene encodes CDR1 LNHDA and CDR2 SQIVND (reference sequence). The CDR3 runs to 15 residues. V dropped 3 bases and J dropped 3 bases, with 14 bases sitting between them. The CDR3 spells CASSIPNRGYYGYTF. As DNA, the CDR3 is TGTGCCAGTAGTATTCCGAACCGGGGATACTATGGCTACACCTTC.